This is a list of T cell receptor beta chains from one sample in a study of CD8 T cells in Susac syndrome. TCRdb processed the immunoSEQ multiplex PCR reads anew with MiXCR; each CDR3 protein has one entry. The sample has about 250,000 distinct CDR3 sequences, around 93% seen once. Source material: CD4+ T cells from PBMCs. These receptor sequences come from a human donor with multiple sclerosis. The CDR3 runs from the conserved cysteine through the conserved F or W. D genes are given only for firm matches. Size tells how often a clone was seen (once, few, many) or the class of an expanded clone, and some rows leave it out.

d_call,v_call,j_call,clone_size,cdr3_nt,cdr3_aa
.,TRBV6-2/TRBV6-3,TRBJ2-3,.,TGTGCCAGCAGTTACTTACTAACAGATACGCAGTATTTT,CASSYLLTDTQYF
.,TRBV12-3/TRBV12-4,TRBJ2-3,.,TGTGCCAGCAGTCCGGGAAAAGGGGGCACAGATACGCAGTATTTT,CASSPGKGGTDTQYF
.,TRBV2,TRBJ2-3,.,TGTGCCAGCAGTGCAACTAGGCCCACAGATACGCAGTATTTT,CASSATRPTDTQYF
.,TRBV29-1,TRBJ2-2,.,TGCAGCGCCTACAGGGGAGGCACCGGGGAGCTGTTTTTT,CSAYRGGTGELFF
TRBD1,TRBV5-1,TRBJ1-1,.,TGCGCCAGCAGCTTGGGACAGGGAGGATTGAACACTGAAGCTTTCTTT,CASSLGQGGLNTEAFF
.,TRBV10-3,TRBJ1-6,.,TGTGCCATCAGTGGGGCAGGGCTGGATTCACCCCTCCACTTT,CAISGAGLDSPLHF
.,TRBV29-1,TRBJ2-4,.,TGCAGCGTTAAAGGCTGGGGTGGGGACATTCAGTACTTC,CSVKGWGGDIQYF
.,TRBV29-1,TRBJ1-2,.,TGCAGCGTCGCCGGGTTAGCCTATGGCTACACCTTC,CSVAGLAYGYTF
.,TRBV30,TRBJ2-5,.,TGTGCCTGGACCCTTGGAGTAGAGACCCAGTACTTC,CAWTLGVETQYF
TRBD1,TRBV20-1,TRBJ2-2,.,TGCAGTGCTAAACCGGGACAGGGGGCCACCGGGGAGCTGTTTTTT,CSAKPGQGATGELFF
.,TRBV2,TRBJ2-3,.,TGTGCCAGCAGGGCTACTAGCACAGATACGCAGTATTTT,CASRATSTDTQYF
TRBD2,TRBV5-4,TRBJ2-6,once,TGTGCCAGCAGCCGACTAGCGGGGGGAGATGGGGCCAACGTCCTGACTTTC,CASSRLAGGDGANVLTF
.,TRBV27,TRBJ1-2,.,TGTGCCAGCAGTTTTACACAGGGTAGCGGCTACACCTTC,CASSFTQGSGYTF
.,TRBV6-4,TRBJ2-5,.,TGTGCCAGCGGGGGTCGAGGACAAGAGACCCAGTACTTC,CASGGRGQETQYF
TRBD1,TRBV20-1,TRBJ2-5,.,TGCAGTGCTATTACCCGACAGGGTCAAGAGACCCAGTACTTC,CSAITRQGQETQYF
.,TRBV20-1,TRBJ2-5,.,TGCAGTGCTTTGGCCGGGCCCCTACAAGAGACCCAGTACTTC,CSALAGPLQETQYF
.,TRBV29-1,TRBJ1-1,once,TGCAGCGTTCTCAGTGTTGAAGCTTTCTTT,CSVLSVEAFF
.,TRBV7-2,TRBJ2-1,.,TGTGCCAGCAGCTTGGCCCGGGACGCGATGCAGTTCTTC,CASSLARDAMQFF
.,TRBV5-1,TRBJ1-5,few,TGCGCCAGCAGCTTGGATGGGGGGGACCAGCCCCAGCATTTT,CASSLDGGDQPQHF
TRBD1,TRBV10-3,TRBJ2-3,.,TGTGCCATCAGTGGACGACAGGGAATGGATACGCAGTATTTT,CAISGRQGMDTQYF
TRBD1,TRBV7-2,TRBJ2-3,.,TGTGCCAGCAGCTTTACAGGGGGAGATACGCAGTATTTT,CASSFTGGDTQYF
.,TRBV3-1,TRBJ1-3,once,TGTGCCAGCAGCCGACAGGTTGGAAACACCATATATTTT,CASSRQVGNTIYF
.,TRBV7-2,TRBJ2-7,.,TGTGCCAGCAGCCTCCAGACATCTCCGAGCTCCTACGAGCAGTACTTC,CASSLQTSPSSYEQYF
.,TRBV7-2,TRBJ2-6,.,TGTGCCAGCAGCCACCAGCGCTCTGGGGCCAACGTCCTGACTTTC,CASSHQRSGANVLTF
TRBD1,TRBV11-2,TRBJ2-3,few,TGTGCCAGCAGCTTAGGGACAGGGCCTAGCACAGATACGCAGTATTTT,CASSLGTGPSTDTQYF
.,TRBV20-1,TRBJ2-5,.,TGCAGTGCTAGGAGAGAGACCCAGTACTTC,CSARRETQYF
TRBD2,TRBV5-6,TRBJ2-3,.,TGTGCCAGCAGTTTTAGCGGGGGAGCATTCACAGATACGCAGTATTTT,CASSFSGGAFTDTQYF
TRBD1,TRBV12-3/TRBV12-4,TRBJ2-1,.,TGTGCCAGCAGTCCCTCCGACAGGGTTCCCTACAATGAGCAGTTCTTC,CASSPSDRVPYNEQFF
.,TRBV7-6,TRBJ1-2,.,TGTGCCAGCAGCCAACCCCGGCAGGGGAGGGAATCAGGCTACACCTTC,CASSQPRQGRESGYTF
.,TRBV30,TRBJ2-5,.,TGTGCCTGGAGTGTCCGGACTCAAGAGACCCAGTACTTC,CAWSVRTQETQYF
.,TRBV6-1,TRBJ2-7,.,TGTGCCAGCAAGGAGCACCCCTACGAGCAGTACTTC,CASKEHPYEQYF
.,TRBV19,TRBJ1-2,.,TGTGCCAGTAGCATGGCGGGGGGCGCCGACTATGGCTACACCTTC,CASSMAGGADYGYTF
.,TRBV18,TRBJ1-5,.,TGTGCCAGCTCACAGGGCCAGTACCCACAGCCCCAGCATTTT,CASSQGQYPQPQHF
.,TRBV12-3/TRBV12-4,TRBJ2-1,.,TGTGCCAGCAGGACGGGGGCCGGGTACAATGAGCAGTTCTTC,CASRTGAGYNEQFF
TRBD1,TRBV24-1,TRBJ2-5,.,TGTGCCACCAGTGAGCCAACCGGGACAGACCAAGAGACCCAGTACTTC,CATSEPTGTDQETQYF
TRBD2,TRBV18,TRBJ2-3,.,TGTGCCAGCACACTAGCGGGAGGGCCTTCAGATACGCAGTATTTT,CASTLAGGPSDTQYF
.,TRBV28,TRBJ2-2,.,TGTGCCAGCAGCCCCCCCGGGACCGAGGAGCTGTTTTTT,CASSPPGTEELFF